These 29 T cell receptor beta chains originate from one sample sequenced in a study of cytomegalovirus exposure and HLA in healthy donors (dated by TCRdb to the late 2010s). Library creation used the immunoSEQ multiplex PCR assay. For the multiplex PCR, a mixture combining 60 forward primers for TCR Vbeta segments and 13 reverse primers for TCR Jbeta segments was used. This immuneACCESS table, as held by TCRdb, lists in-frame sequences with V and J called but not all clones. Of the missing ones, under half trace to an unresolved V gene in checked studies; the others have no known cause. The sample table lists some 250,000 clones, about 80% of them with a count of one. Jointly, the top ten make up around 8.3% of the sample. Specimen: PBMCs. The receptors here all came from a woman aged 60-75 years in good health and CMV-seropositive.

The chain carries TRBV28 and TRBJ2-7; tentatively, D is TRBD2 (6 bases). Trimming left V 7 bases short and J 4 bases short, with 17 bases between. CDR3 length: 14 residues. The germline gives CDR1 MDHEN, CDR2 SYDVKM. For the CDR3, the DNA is TGTGCCAGCACTCCGGGACTCTCTTCGTACGAGCAGTACTTC. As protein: CASTPGLSSYEQYF.

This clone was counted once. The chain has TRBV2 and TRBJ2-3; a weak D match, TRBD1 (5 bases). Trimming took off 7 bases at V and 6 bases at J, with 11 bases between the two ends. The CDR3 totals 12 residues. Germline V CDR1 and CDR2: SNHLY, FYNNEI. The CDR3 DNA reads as TGTGCCAGCAATCTCAGGGCGGATACGCAGTATTTT. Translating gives CASNLRADTQYF.

As DNA, the CDR3 is TGTGCCAGCAGCTTTCGGGGGAGAAGGTACAATGAGCAGTTCTTC. Its protein is CASSFRGRRYNEQFF. The rearrangement links TRBV12-1 to TRBJ2-1; whether TRBD2, the table's D call, matches the DNA was not checked. TRBV12-1 is labeled a pseudogene. The CDR3 runs 15 residues.

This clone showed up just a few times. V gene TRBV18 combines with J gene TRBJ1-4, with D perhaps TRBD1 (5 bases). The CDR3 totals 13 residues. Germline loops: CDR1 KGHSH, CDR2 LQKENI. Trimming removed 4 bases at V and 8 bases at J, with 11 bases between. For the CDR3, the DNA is TGTGCCAGCTCACGGGAGGCAGGGGAAAAACTGTTTTTT. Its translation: CASSREAGEKLFF.

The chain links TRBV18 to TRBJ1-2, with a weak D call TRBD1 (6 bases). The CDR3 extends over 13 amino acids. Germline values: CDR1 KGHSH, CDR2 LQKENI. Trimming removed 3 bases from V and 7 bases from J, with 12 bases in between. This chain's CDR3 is CASSPPQGFGYTF. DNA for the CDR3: TGTGCCAGCTCACCCCCACAGGGTTTTGGCTACACCTTC.

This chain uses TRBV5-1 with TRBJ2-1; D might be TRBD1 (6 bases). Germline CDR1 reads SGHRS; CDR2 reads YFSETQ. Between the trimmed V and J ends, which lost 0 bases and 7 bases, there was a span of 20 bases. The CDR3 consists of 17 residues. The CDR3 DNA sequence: TGCGCCAGCAGCTTGGGGTGGGCAGGGGCATTTAAGAATGAGCAGTTCTTC. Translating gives CASSLGWAGAFKNEQFF. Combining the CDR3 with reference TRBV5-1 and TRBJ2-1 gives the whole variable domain KAGVTQTPRYLIKTRGQQVTLSCSPISGHRSVSWYQQTPGQGLQFLFEYFSETQRNKGNFPGRFSGRQFSNSRSEMNVSTLELGDSALYLCASSLGWAGAFKNEQFFGPGTRLTVL.

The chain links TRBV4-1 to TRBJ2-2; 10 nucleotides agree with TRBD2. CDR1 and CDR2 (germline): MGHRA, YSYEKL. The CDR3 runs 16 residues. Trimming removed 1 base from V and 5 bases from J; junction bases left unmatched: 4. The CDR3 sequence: CASSQALAGVTGELFF. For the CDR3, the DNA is TGCGCCAGCAGCCAAGCCCTAGCGGGAGTTACCGGGGAGCTGTTTTTT.

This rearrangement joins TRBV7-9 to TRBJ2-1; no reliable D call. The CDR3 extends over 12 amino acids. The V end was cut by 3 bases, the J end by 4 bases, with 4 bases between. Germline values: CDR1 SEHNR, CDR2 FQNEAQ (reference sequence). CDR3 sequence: CASSLRYNEQFF. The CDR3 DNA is TGTGCCAGCAGCTTGAGATACAATGAGCAGTTCTTC.

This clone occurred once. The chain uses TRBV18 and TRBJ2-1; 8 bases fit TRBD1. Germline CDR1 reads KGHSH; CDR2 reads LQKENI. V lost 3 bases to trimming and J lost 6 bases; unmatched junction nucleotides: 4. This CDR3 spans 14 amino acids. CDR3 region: CASSPGTGSNEQFF. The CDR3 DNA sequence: TGTGCCAGCTCACCGGGGACAGGTTCCAATGAGCAGTTCTTC.

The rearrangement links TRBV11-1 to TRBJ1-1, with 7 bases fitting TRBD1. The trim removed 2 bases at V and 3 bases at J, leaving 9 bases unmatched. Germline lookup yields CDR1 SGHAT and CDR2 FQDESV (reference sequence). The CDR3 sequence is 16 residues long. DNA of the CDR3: TGTGCCAGCAGCTTATGGGTGTCCAGGGGGGACACTGAAGCTTTCTTT. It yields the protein CASSLWVSRGDTEAFF.

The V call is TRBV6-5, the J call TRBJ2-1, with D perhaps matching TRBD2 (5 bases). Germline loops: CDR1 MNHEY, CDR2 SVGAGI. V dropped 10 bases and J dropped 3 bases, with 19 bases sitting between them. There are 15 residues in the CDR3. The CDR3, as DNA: TGTGCCACCCGAGGAGGCGTCCGGGGCTACAATGAGCAGTTCTTC. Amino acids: CATRGGVRGYNEQFF.

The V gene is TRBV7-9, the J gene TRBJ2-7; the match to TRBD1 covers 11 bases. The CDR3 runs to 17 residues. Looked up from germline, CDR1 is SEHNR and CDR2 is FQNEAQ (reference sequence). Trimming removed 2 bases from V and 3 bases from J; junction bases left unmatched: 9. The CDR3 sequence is CASSLTIGQGARYEQYF. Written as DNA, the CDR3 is TGTGCCAGCAGCTTAACGATCGGACAGGGGGCACGCTACGAGCAGTACTTC.

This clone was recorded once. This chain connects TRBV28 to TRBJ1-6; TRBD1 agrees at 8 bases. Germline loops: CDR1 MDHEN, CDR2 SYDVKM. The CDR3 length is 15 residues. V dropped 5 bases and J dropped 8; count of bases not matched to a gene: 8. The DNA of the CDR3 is TGTGCCAGCAGTCCCCGGGACAGGCATTATTCACCCCTCCACTTT. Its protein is CASSPRDRHYSPLHF.

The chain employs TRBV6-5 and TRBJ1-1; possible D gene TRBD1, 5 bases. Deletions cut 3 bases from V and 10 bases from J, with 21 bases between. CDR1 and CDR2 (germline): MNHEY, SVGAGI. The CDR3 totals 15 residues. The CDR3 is CASSYLGRAGLRAFF. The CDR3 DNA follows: TGTGCCAGCAGTTATCTGGGCAGGGCCGGTTTGCGAGCTTTCTTT.

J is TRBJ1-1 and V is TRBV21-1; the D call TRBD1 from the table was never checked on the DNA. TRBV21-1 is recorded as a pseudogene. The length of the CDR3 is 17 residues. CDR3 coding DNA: TGTGCCAGCAGCAAAGGGCGGGGGGACAGGGGGAACACTGAAGCTTTCTTT. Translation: CASSKGRGDRGNTEAFF.

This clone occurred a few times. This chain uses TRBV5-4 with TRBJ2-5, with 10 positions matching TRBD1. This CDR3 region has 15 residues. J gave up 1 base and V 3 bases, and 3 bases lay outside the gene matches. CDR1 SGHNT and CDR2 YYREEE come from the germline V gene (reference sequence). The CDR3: CASSSGTGVQETQYF. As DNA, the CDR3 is TGTGCCAGCAGCTCCGGGACAGGGGTCCAAGAGACCCAGTACTTC.

Written as DNA, the CDR3 is TGTGCCAGCTGGGACAGGGGCACCTACAATGAGCAGTTCTTC. Translated, it gives CASWDRGTYNEQFF. The chain combines TRBV19 with TRBJ2-1; 10 bases match TRBD1. V gave up 9 bases and J gave up 2 bases; unmatched junction bases: 4. The CDR3 extends over 14 amino acids. Germline values: CDR1 LNHDA, CDR2 SQIVND (reference sequence).

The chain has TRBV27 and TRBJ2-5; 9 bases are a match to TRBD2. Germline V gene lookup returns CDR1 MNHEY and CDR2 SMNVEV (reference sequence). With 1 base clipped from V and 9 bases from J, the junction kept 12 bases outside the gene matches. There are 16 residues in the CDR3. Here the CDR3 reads CASSLLETSGVRAQYF. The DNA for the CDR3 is TGTGCCAGCAGTTTATTGGAGACTAGCGGTGTGAGGGCCCAGTACTTC.

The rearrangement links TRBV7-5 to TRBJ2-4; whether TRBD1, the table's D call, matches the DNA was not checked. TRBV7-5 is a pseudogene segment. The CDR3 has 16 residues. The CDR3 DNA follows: TGTGCCAGAAGCACCGCCCCTCGACAGGGGGGGGACATTCAGTACTTC. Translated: CARSTAPRQGGDIQYF.

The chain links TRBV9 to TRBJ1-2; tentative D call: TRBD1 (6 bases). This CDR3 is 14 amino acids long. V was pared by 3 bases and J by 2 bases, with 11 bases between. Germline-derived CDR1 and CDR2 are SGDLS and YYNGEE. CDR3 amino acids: CASSAAGGNYGYTF. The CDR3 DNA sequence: TGTGCCAGCAGCGCGGCGGGGGGCAACTATGGCTACACCTTC.

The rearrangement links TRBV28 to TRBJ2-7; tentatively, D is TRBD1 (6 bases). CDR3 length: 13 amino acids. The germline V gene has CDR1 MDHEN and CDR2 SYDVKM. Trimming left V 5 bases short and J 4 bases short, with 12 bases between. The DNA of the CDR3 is TGTGCCAGCAGTCCCACTCAGGGGTACGAGCAGTACTTC. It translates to CASSPTQGYEQYF. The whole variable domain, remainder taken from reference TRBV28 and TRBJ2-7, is DVKVTQSSRYLVKRTGEKVFLECVQDMDHENMFWYRQDPGLGLRLIYFSYDVKMKEKGDIPEGYSVSREKKERFSLILESASTNQTSMYLCASSPTQGYEQYFGPGTRLTVT.

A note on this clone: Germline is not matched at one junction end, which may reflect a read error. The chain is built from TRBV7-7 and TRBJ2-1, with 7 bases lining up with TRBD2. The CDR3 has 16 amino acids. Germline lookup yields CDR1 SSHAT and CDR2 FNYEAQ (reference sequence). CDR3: CASSPRASGLYNEQFF. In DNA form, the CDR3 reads TGTGCTAGCAGCCCGAGGGCTAGCGGCCTCTACAATGAGCAGTTCTTC. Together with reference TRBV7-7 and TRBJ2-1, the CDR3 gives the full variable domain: GAGVSQSPRYKVTKRGQDVTLRCDPISSHATLYWYQQALGQGPEFLTYFNYEAQPDKSGLPSDRFSAERPEGSISTLTIQRTEQRDSAMYRCASSPRASGLYNEQFFGPGTRLTVL.

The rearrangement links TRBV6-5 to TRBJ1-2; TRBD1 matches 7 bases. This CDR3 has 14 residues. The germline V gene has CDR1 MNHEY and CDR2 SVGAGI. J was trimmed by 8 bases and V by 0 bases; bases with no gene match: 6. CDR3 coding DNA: TGTGCCAGCAGTTACTCGACAGGGTTAGGAGGCTACACCTTC. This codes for CASSYSTGLGGYTF.

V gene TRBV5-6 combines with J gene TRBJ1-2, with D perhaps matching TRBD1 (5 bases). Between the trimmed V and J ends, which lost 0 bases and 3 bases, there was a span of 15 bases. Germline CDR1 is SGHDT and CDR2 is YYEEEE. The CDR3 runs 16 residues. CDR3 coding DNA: TGTGCCAGCAGCTTGGATGCGGGGCGTAATTACTATGGCTACACCTTC. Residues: CASSLDAGRNYYGYTF.

CDR3 nucleotides: TGTGCCACCCAGGGGGCTGGGGCCAACGTCCTGACTTTC. Its translation: CATQGAGANVLTF. The chain recombines TRBV14 with TRBJ2-6; TRBD1 matches at 7 bases. Germline V gives CDR1 SGHDN, CDR2 FVKESK. With V trimmed by 10 bases and J by 2 bases, 2 bases remained unmatched. The CDR3 has 13 amino acids.

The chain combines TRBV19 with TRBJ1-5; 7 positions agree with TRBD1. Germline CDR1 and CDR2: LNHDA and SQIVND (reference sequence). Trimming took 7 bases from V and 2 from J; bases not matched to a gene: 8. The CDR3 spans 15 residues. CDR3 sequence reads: CASTRDRVGNQPQHF. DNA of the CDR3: TGTGCCAGTACCCGAGACAGGGTAGGCAATCAGCCCCAGCATTTT.

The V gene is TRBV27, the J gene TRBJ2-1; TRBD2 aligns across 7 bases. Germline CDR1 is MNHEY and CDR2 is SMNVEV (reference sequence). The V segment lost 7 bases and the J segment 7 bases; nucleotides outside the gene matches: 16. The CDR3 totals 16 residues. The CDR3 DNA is TGTGCCAGCACCCCCGGGGAGGGGTATTATCGGAATGAGCAGTTCTTC. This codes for CASTPGEGYYRNEQFF.

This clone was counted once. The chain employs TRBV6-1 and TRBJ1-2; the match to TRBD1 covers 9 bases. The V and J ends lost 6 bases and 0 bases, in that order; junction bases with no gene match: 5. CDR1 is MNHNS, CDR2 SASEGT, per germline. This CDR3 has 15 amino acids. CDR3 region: CASRSQGAANYGYTF. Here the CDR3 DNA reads TGTGCCAGCAGATCACAGGGGGCCGCTAACTATGGCTACACCTTC.

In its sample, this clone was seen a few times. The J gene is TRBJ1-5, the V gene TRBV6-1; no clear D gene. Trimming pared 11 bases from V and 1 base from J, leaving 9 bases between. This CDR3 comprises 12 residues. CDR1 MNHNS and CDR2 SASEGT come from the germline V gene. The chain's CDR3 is CAVSTSNQPQHF. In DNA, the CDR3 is TGTGCCGTGAGTACGAGCAATCAGCCCCAGCATTTT.